This entry describes one TCR beta chain. Antigen: not known. The data are from a study of cytomegalovirus exposure and HLA in healthy donors. Germline CDR1 reads MDHEN; CDR2 reads SYDVKM. With 7 bases removed from V and 0 bases from J, the gap between germline ends came to 4 bases. The CDR3 totals 12 residues. Measured with immunoSEQ multiplex PCR; TCRdb has only the in-frame clones, and not every one. The table shows 55,000 to 65,000 clones, with around 96% occurring only once. Study-wide results and caveats: TCR beta chains numbering under 200 were designated cytomegalovirus-associated.

The donors were members of the roughly 120-subject validation cohort (separate from the approximately 670-subject first cohort). The chain uses TRBV28 and TRBJ1-3, with D unclear. This clonotype originated in a young man in good health and CMV-seronegative. The sample was PBMCs. CDR3 DNA: TGTGCCAGCATCAGCTCTGGAAACACCATATATTTT. Protein: CASISSGNTIYF.